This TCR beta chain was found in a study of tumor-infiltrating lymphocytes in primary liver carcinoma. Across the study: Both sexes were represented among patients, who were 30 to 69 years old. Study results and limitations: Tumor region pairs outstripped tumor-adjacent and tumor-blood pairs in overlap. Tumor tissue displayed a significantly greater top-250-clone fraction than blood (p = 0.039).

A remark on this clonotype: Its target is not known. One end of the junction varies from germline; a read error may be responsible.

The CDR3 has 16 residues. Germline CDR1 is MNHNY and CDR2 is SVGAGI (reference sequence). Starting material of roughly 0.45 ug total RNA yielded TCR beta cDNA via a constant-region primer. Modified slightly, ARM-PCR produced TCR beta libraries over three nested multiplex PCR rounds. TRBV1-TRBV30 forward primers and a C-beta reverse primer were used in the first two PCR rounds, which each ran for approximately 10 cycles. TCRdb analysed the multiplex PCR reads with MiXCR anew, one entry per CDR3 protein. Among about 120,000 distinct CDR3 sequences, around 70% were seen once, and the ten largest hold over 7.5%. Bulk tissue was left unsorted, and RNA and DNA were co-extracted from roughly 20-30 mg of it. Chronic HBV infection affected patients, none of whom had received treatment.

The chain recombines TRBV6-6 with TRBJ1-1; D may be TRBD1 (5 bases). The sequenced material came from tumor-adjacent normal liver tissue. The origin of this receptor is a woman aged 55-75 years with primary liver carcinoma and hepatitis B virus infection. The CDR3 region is CANLPRHSPGGTEAFF. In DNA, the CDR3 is TGCGCCAACTTGCCGAGGCACAGCCCCGGGGGGACTGAAGCTTTCTTT.